The clone carrying this T cell receptor (beta chain) was picked up one time. Template for every sorted-subset replicate PCR totaled about 0.2 ug DNA, approximately 30,000 T cell genomes. Per the original data handling: Filtering differed since immunoSEQ provided only junctions, with no quality scores. This table comes from immunoSEQ multiplex PCR, and its TCRdb copy is limited to in-frame clones, with some not included. That table gives V, J and clone size, and the DNA gave D and trimming. This sample has more than 2 million clones, with roughly 94% found just once. The data derive from a study of shared clonotypes between healthy human individuals. Study-wide context: Every donor yielded three CD4 naive, three CD4 memory, two CD8 naive and one CD8 memory plate.

CDR3 length: 14 amino acids. Between the trimmed V and J ends, which lost 5 bases and 11 bases, there was a span of 18 bases. Germline CDR1 reads MDHEN; CDR2 reads SYDVKM. CD4+ cells yielded CD45RA+ naive and CD45RA-negative memory subsets. The J gene is TRBJ1-4, the V gene TRBV28; D unclear. The sample comprised naive CD4+ T cells sorted from blood. Subset noted: CD45RA+ positively selected. This TCR came from a man between 18 and 35 years old in good health. CDR3 protein: CASSPGGAGLKLFF. The CDR3 DNA reads TGTGCCAGCAGTCCCGGAGGTGCGGGTCTGAAACTGTTTTTT.